This T cell receptor beta chain was profiled in a study of blood T cell repertoires in COVID-19. Study-wide context: Sites across the United States, Italy and Spain contributed samples from acute and convalescent COVID-19. PBMCs, B-cell-depleted T cells, or T cells provided the cDNA or gDNA that made up the material.

V lost 4 bases, J lost 1 base, and 5 bases stayed unmatched. There are 16 residues in the CDR3. Germline assignment: CDR1 SGHTA and CDR2 FQGTGA. Per the original data handling: Amplified reference gene primers provided the basis for estimating nucleated cell counts. Data came from immunoSEQ multiplex PCR; TCRdb stores just in-frame clones and leaves some out. V, J and clone size are taken as reported in that table, and D and trimming were inferred from the DNA itself. The sample shows about 74,000 clones, roughly three quarters of them seen only once. V is TRBV7-3 and J is TRBJ2-5; 11 nucleotides line up with TRBD2. The TCR sequence derives from a human donor in a cohort sampled during active COVID-19. The sequencing sample was made of peripheral blood. The CDR3 bases are TGTGCCAGCAGCTCCGGACTAGCGGGCCCCCAAGAGACCCAGTACTTC. Translated, it gives CASSSGLAGPQETQYF. Combining the CDR3 with reference TRBV7-3 and TRBJ2-5 gives the whole variable domain GAGVSQTPSNKVTEKGKYVELRCDPISGHTALYWYRQSLGQGPEFLIYFQGTGAADDSGLPNDRFFAVRPEGSVSTLKIQRTERGDSAVYLCASSSGLAGPQETQYFGPGTRLLVL.